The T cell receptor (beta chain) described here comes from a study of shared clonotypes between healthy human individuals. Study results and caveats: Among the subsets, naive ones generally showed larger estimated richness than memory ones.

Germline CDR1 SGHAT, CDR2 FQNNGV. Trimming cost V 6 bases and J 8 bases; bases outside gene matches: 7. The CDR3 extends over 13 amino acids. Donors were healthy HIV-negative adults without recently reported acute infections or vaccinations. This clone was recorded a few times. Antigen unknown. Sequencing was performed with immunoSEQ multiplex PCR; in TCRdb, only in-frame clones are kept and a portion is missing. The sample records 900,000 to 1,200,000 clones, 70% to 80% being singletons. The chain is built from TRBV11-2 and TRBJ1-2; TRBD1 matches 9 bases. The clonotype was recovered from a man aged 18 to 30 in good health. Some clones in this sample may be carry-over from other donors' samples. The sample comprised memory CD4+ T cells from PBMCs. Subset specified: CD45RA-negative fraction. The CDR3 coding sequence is TGTGCCAGCAGTCGGGACAGGGCCATGGGCTACACCTTC. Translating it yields CASSRDRAMGYTF. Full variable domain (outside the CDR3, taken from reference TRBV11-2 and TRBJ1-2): EAGVAQSPRYKIIEKRQSVAFWCNPISGHATLYWYQQILGQGPKLLIQFQNNGVVDDSQLPKDRFSAERLKGVDSTLKIQPAKLEDSAVYLCASSRDRAMGYTFGSGTRLTVV.